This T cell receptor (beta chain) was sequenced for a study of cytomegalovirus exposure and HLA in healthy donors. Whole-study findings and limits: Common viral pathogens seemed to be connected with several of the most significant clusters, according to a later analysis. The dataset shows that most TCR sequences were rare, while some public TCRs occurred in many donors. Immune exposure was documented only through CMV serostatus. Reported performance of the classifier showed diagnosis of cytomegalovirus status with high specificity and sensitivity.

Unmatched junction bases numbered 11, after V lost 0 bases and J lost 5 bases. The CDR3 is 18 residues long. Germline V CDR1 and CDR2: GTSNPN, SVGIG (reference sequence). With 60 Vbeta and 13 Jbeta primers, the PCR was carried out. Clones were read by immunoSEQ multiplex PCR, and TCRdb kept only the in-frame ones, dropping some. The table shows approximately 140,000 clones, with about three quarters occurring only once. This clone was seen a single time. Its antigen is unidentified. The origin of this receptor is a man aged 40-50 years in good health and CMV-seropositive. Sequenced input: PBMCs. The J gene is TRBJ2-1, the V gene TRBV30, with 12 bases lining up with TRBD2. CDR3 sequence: CAWSVWGLWTSGNNEQFF. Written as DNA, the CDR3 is TGTGCCTGGAGTGTTTGGGGCCTTTGGACTAGCGGGAACAATGAGCAGTTCTTC.